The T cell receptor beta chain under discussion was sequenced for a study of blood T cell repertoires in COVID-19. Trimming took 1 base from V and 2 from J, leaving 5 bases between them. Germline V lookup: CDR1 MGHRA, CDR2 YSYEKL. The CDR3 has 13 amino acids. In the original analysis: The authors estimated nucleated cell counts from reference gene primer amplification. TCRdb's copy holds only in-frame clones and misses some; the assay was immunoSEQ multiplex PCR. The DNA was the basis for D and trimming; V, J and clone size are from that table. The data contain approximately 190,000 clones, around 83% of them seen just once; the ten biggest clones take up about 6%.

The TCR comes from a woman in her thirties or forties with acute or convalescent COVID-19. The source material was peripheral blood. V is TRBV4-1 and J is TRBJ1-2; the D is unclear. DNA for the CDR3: TGCGCCAGCAGCCAAGCTGTGAACTATGGCTACACCTTC. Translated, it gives CASSQAVNYGYTF.